What follows describes a single TCR beta chain. The antigen remains undetermined. Sequenced by immunoSEQ multiplex PCR; TCRdb stores in-frame clones only, minus some. The table includes about 30,000 clones, 86% detected once. The time point was: cycle 4 day 1 (C4D1), after 6 weeks of nivolumab. All patients relapsed after autologous stem cell transplantation, and brentuximab vedotin exposure varied. Thawed PBMCs were the source of CD4+ T cells, purified by magnetic negative selection. This specimen comes from a study of PD-1 blockade in classical Hodgkin lymphoma. Study observations and caveats: Repertoire differences lack defined causes, possibly disease activity or prior therapy.

The germline V gene has CDR1 MDHEN and CDR2 SYDVKM. The CDR3 has 16 residues. J was trimmed by 5 bases and V by 3 bases; bases with no gene match: 12. The TCR sequence derives from a human donor with classical Hodgkin lymphoma. The chain has TRBV28 and TRBJ2-7, with 8 bases fitting TRBD2. Source: CD4+ T cells from blood, taken before the fourth cycle of nivolumab. The CDR3 protein is CASSFRLARERDEQYF. The CDR3 region has the DNA TGTGCCAGCAGTTTTCGACTAGCGAGGGAGAGGGACGAGCAGTACTTC.